This entry lists 8 T cell receptor beta chains sequenced from one sample in a study of T cells in Graves' hyperthyroidism and ophthalmopathy. RNA transcripts were the template for amplifying TCR beta CDR3 regions. With the HTBI primer set, the TCR CDR3 went through a first round of RT-PCR. Using its own MiXCR run on the multiplex PCR reads, TCRdb lists one record per CDR3 protein. Of about 560,000 distinct CDR3 sequences listed, over 15% were seen once; the top ten hold more than 15%. The source material was blood. These receptor sequences come from a woman aged 18-30 years with Graves' hyperthyroidism.

The CDR3 DNA reads TGTGCCAGCAGCTTGGGTACAGGGGCTAAATCTGGAAACACCATATATTTT. Protein product: CASSLGTGAKSGNTIYF. The gene calls are TRBV7-2 and TRBJ1-3; TRBD1 agrees at 7 bases. Germline loops: CDR1 SGHTA, CDR2 FQGNSA. V was clipped by 3 bases and J by 1 base; unmatched bases: 9. The CDR3 loop spans 17 amino acids.

The rearrangement joins TRBV6-1 to TRBJ2-1; 10 bases line up with TRBD2. The V gene's germline CDR1 is MNHNS and CDR2 SASEGT. With 6 bases clipped from V and 1 base from J, the junction kept 6 bases outside the gene matches. This CDR3 has 16 amino acids. This CDR3 is CASSQTSGASYNEQFF. The CDR3 nucleotides read TGTGCCAGCAGCCAAACTAGCGGGGCTTCCTACAATGAGCAGTTCTTC.

This clonotype came up many times. The chain uses TRBV3-1 and TRBJ1-2; 10 nucleotides match TRBD1. Germline CDR1 is LGHDT and CDR2 is YNNKEL (reference sequence). The CDR3 extends over 14 amino acids. V was clipped by 4 bases and J by 4 bases; unmatched bases: 3. The chain's CDR3 is CASSLGQGLYGYTF. The CDR3 bases are TGTGCCAGCAGCCTGGGACAGGGGCTCTATGGCTACACCTTC.

The genes are TRBV11-2 and TRBJ2-6; D is tentatively TRBD1 or TRBD2 (5 bases each). Germline lookup yields CDR1 SGHAT and CDR2 FQNNGV. Trimming stripped 5 bases from V and 0 bases from J, with 14 bases between. There are 17 residues in the CDR3. The CDR3 DNA follows: TGTGCCAGCAGCCGTGGGGGTGGCTCCTCTGGGGCCAACGTCCTGACTTTC. Its protein is CASSRGGGSSGANVLTF.

This clonotype was seen a few times. The gene calls are TRBV7-8 and TRBJ1-5, with 7 bases that match TRBD1. This CDR3 has 18 residues. Per germline, CDR1 SGHVS and CDR2 FQNEAQ. The trim removed 0 bases at V and 0 bases at J, leaving 8 bases unmatched. CDR3 nucleotides: TGTGCCAGCAGCTTAGCCAACAGGGGAGAGTTTAGCAATCAGCCCCAGCATTTT. It codes for CASSLANRGEFSNQPQHF.

Written as DNA, the CDR3 is TGTGCCAGCAGTTTAAGTGGAAGCTCCTACAATGAGCAGTACTTC. Amino acids: CASSLSGSSYNEQYF. The genes are TRBV27 and TRBJ2-1; D remains unclear. The closer fit of TRBJ2-7 to the DNA end suggests the J call may be wrong. There are 15 residues in the CDR3. CDR1 and CDR2 from the germline V gene are MNHEY and SMNVEV (reference sequence).

In this sample, this clonotype turned up a few times. This chain joins TRBV19 and TRBJ2-3; 7 bases line up with TRBD2. CDR3 length: 16 amino acids. The junction had 6 bases not matched to a gene; V was cut back by 3 bases and J by 0 bases. Germline V gene sequence: CDR1 LNHDA, CDR2 SQIVND (reference sequence). CDR3 nucleotide sequence: TGTGCCAGTAGTATGATGGCTAGCGGTAGCACAGATACGCAGTATTTT. Translated, it gives CASSMMASGSTDTQYF.

This clonotype was seen ten or more times. The rearrangement uses TRBV20-1 and TRBJ2-1; 13 bases match TRBD2. This CDR3 contains 13 residues. Germline-derived CDR1 and CDR2 are DFQATT and SNEGSKA (reference sequence). Trimming took 5 bases from V and 7 from J; bases not matched to a gene: 2. Here the CDR3 reads CSAELAGGNEQFF. In nucleotides, the CDR3 is TGCAGTGCTGAACTAGCGGGAGGGAATGAGCAGTTCTTC.